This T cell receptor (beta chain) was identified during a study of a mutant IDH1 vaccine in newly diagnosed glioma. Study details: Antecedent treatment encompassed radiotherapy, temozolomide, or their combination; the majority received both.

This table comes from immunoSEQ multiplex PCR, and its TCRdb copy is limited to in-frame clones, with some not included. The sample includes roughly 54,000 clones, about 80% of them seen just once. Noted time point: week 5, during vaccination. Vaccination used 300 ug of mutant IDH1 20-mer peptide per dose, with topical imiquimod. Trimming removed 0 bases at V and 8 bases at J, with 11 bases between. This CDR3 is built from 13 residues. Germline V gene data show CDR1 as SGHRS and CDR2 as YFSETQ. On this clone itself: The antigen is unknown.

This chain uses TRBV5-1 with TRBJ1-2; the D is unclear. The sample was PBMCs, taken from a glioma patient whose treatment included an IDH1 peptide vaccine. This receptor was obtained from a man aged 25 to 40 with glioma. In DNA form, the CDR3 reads TGCGCCAGCAGCTTGGAACTCTCGTCAGGCTACACCTTC. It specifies CASSLELSSGYTF.